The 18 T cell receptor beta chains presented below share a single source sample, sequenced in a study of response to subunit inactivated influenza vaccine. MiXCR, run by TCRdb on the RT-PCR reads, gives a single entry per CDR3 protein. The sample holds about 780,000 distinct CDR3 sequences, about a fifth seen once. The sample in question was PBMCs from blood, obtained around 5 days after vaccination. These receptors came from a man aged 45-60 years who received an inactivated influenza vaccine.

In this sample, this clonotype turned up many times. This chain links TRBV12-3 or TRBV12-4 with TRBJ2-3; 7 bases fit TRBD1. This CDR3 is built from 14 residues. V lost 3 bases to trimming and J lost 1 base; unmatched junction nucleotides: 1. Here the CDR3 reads CASSFRGRTDTQYF. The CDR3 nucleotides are TGTGCCAGCAGTTTTAGGGGGCGCACAGATACGCAGTATTTT.

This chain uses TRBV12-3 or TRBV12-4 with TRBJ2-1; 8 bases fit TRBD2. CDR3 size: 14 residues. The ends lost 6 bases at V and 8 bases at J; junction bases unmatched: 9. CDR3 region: CASRPSGSGDEQFF. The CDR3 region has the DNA TGTGCCAGCAGGCCAAGCGGGAGTGGGGATGAGCAGTTCTTC.

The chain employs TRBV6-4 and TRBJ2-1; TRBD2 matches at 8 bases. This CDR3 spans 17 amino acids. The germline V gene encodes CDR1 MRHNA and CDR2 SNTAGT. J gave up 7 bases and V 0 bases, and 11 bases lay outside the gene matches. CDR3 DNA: TGTGCCAGCAGTGACTCGAGCATTATTAGCGGGAAAAATGAGCAGTTCTTC. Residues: CASSDSSIISGKNEQFF.

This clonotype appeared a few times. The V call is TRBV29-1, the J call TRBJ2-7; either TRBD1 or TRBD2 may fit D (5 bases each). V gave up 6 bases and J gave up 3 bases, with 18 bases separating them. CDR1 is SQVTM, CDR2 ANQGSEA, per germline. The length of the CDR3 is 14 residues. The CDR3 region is CSVGNKGRDYEQYF. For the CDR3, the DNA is TGCAGCGTAGGTAATAAGGGACGAGACTACGAGCAGTACTTC.

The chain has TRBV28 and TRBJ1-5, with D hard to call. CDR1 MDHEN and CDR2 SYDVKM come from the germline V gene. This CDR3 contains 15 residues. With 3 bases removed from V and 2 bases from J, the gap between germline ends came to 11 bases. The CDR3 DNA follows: TGTGCCAGCAGTTTTTCCAGGTTTGGCAATCAGCCCCAGCATTTT. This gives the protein CASSFSRFGNQPQHF.

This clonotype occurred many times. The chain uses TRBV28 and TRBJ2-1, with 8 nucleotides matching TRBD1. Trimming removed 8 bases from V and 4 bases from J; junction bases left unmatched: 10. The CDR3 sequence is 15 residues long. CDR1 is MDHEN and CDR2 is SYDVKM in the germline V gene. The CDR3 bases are TGTGCCAGCGGCCTTGGACAGGGACAATACAATGAGCAGTTCTTC. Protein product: CASGLGQGQYNEQFF.

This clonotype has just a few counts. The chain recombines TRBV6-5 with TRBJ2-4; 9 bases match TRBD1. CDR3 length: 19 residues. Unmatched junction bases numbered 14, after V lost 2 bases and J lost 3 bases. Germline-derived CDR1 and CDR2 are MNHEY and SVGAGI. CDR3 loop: CASSYSRDRAGPGKNIQYF. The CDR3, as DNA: TGTGCCAGCAGTTACAGCAGGGACAGGGCCGGTCCAGGCAAAAACATTCAGTACTTC.

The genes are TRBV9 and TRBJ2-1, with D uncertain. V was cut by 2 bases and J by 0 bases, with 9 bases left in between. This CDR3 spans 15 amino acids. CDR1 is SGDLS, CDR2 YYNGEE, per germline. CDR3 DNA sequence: TGTGCCAGCAGCGTCTCTGATGCCTCCTACAATGAGCAGTTCTTC. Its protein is CASSVSDASYNEQFF.

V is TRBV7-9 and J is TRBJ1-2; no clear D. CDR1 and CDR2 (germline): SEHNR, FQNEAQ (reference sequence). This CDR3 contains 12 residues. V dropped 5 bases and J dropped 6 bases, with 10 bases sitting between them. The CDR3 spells CASSRDANGYTF. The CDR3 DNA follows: TGTGCCAGCAGCCGGGATGCAAATGGCTACACCTTC.

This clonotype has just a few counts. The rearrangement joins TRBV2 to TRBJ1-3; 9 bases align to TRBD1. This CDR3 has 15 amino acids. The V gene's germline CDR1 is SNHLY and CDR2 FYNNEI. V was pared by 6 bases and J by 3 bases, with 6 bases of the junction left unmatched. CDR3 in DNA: TGTGCCAGCAGACTCGACAGGGGGAATGGAAACACCATATATTTT. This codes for CASRLDRGNGNTIYF. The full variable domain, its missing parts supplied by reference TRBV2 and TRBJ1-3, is EPEVTQTPSHQVTQMGQEVILRCVPISNHLYFYWYRQILGQKVEFLVSFYNNEISEKSEIFDDQFSVERPDGSNFTLKIRSTKLEDSAMYFCASRLDRGNGNTIYFGEGSWLTVV.

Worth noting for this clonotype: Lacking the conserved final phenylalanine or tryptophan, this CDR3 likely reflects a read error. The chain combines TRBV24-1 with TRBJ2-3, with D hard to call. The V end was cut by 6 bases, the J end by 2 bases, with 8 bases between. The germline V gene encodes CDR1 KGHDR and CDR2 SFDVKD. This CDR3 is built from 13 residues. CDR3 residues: CATSPPFTDTQYL. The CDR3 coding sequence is TGTGCCACCAGTCCGCCCTTCACAGATACGCAGTATTTG.

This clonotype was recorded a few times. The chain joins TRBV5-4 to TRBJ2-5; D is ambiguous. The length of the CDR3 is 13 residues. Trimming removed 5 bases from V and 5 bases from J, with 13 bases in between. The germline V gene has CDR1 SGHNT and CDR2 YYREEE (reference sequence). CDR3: CASRGGMAETQYF. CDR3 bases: TGTGCCAGCAGAGGTGGGATGGCGGAGACCCAGTACTTC.

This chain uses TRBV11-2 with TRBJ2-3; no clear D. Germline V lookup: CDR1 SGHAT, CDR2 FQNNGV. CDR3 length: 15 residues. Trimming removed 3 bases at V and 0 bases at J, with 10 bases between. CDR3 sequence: CASSFQRKSTDTQYF. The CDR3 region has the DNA TGTGCCAGCAGCTTTCAGAGGAAAAGCACAGATACGCAGTATTTT.

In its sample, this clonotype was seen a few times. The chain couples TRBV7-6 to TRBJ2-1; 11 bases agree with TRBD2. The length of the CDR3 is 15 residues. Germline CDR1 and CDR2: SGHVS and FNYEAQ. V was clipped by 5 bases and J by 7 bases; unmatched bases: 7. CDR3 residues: CASSPLAGVRNEQFF. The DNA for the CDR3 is TGTGCCAGCAGCCCACTAGCGGGAGTAAGGAATGAGCAGTTCTTC.

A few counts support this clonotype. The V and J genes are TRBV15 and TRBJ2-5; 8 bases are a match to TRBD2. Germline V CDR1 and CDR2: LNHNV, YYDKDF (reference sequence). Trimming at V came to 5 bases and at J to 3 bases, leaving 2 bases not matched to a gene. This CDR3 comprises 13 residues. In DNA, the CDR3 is TGTGCCACCAGCTGGGGACTAGAAGAGACCCAGTACTTC. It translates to CATSWGLEETQYF.

CDR3 DNA sequence: TGTGCCAGCAGCTACGGGACTAGCGGCCACTACGAGCAGTACTTC. Residues: CASSYGTSGHYEQYF. This rearrangement joins TRBV6-5 to TRBJ2-7, with 11 nucleotides matching TRBD2. J was trimmed by 3 bases and V by 6 bases; bases with no gene match: 7. The germline gives CDR1 MNHEY, CDR2 SVGAGI. The CDR3 runs 15 residues.

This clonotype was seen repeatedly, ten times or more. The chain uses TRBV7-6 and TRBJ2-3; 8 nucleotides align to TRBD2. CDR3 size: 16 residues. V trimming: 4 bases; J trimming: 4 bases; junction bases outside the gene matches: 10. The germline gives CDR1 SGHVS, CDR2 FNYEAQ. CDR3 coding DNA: TGTGCCAGCAGCTCCCTAGCGGGTCCGGGGCCAGATACGCAGTATTTT. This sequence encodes CASSSLAGPGPDTQYF.

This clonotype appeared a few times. Written as DNA, the CDR3 is TGTGCCAGCAGCGTAGAGGGGCACGATGGCACAGATACGCAGTATTTT. Protein product: CASSVEGHDGTDTQYF. The V call is TRBV9, the J call TRBJ2-3; perhaps TRBD1 as D (5 bases). Looked up from germline, CDR1 is SGDLS and CDR2 is YYNGEE. The CDR3 extends over 16 amino acids. The V end was cut by 0 bases, the J end by 1 base, with 12 bases between.